The count of the clone carrying this T cell receptor (beta chain) is one. The antigen remains undetermined. The donors were all Caucasian adults (living in Nashville, Tennessee). The data derive from a study of shared clonotypes between healthy human individuals. The overall study: Each donor had three CD4 naive, three CD4 memory, two CD8 naive and one CD8 memory plate.

TCRdb's table, derived via immunoSEQ multiplex PCR, lists solely in-frame clones and lacks some. The sample has some 900,000 clones, about 80% seen once; the top ten hold about 1.5%. Overall study results and limits: Non-shared clonotypes had lower generation probabilities than clonotypes shared by all four sorted-subset donors. Only blood was sampled; tissue repertoires likely differ.

The V end lost 8 bases, the J end lost 4 bases, and 16 bases lay between the germline ends. Per germline, CDR1 SGHRS and CDR2 YFSETQ. The CDR3 contains 14 residues. This rearrangement joins TRBV5-1 to TRBJ2-1; D possibly corresponds to TRBD2 (6 bases). The sequence was collected from a man between 18 and 35 years old in good health. Sample: memory CD4+ T cells sorted from blood. Subset denoted: CD45RA-negative fraction. The CDR3 coding sequence is TGCGCCAGTCGGTCCGCGGGGTCTTACAATGAGCAGTTCTTC. Protein product: CASRSAGSYNEQFF.